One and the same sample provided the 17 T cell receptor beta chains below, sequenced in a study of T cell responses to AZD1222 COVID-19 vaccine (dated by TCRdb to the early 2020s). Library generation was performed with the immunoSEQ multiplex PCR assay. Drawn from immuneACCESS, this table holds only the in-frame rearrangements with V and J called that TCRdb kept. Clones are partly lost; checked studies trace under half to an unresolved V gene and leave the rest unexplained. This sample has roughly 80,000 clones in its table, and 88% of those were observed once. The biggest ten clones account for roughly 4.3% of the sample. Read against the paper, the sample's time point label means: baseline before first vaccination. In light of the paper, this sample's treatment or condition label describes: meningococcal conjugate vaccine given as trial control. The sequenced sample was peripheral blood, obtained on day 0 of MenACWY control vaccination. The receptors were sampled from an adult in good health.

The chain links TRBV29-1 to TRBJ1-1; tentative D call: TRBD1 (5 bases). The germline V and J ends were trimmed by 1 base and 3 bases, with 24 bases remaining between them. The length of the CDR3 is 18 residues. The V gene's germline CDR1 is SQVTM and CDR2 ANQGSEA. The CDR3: CSVEGVFKAIGGDTEAFF. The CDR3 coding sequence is TGCAGCGTTGAAGGAGTCTTTAAGGCCATTGGGGGTGACACTGAAGCTTTCTTT.

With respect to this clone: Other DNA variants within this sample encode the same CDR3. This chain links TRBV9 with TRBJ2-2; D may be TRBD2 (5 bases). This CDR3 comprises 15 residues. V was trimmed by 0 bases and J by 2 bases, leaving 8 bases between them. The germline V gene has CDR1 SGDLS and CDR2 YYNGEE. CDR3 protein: CASSVGTANTGELFF. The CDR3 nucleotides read TGTGCCAGCAGCGTAGGGACTGCCAACACCGGGGAGCTGTTTTTT.

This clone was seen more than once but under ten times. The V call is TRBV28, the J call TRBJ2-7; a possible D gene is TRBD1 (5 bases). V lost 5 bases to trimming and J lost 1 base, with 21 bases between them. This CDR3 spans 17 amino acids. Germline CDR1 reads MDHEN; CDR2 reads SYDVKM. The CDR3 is CASSTSYAGKGSYEQYF. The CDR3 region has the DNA TGTGCCAGCAGTACCAGCTACGCAGGGAAGGGTTCCTACGAGCAGTACTTC.

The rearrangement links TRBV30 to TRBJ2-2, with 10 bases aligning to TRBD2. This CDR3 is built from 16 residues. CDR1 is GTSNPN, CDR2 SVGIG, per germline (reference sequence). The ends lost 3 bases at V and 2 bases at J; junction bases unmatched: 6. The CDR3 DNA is TGTGCCTGGAGCCTAGGACTAGCGGCAAACACCGGGGAGCTGTTTTTT. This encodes CAWSLGLAANTGELFF.

The CDR3, as DNA: TGTGCCAGCAGCCAAGATGTCACGGGAGCCGAGACCCAGTACTTC. Its protein product is CASSQDVTGAETQYF. The V call is TRBV4-2, the J call TRBJ2-5; D might be TRBD2 (6 bases). CDR3 length equals 15 residues. Germline assignment: CDR1 LGHNA and CDR2 YNFKEQ. V was trimmed by 0 bases and J by 5 bases, leaving 13 bases between them.

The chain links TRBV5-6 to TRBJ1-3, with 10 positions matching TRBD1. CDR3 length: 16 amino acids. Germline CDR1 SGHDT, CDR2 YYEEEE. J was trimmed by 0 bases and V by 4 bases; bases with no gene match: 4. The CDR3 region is CASSRDRGLSGNTIYF. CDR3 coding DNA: TGTGCCAGCAGCCGGGACAGGGGTCTCTCTGGAAACACCATATATTTT.

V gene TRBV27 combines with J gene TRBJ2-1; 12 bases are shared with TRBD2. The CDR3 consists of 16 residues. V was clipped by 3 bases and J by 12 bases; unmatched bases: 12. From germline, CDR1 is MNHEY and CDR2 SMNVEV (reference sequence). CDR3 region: CASSFPGLAGKGGQFF. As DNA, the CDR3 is TGTGCCAGCAGTTTTCCCGGACTAGCGGGAAAAGGGGGGCAGTTCTTC.

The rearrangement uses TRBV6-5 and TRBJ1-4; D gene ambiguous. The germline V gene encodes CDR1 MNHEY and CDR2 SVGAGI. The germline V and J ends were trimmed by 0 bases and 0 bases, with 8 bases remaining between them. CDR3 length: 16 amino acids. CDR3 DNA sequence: TGTGCCAGCAGTTACTCAGTCATCGCAACTAATGAAAAACTGTTTTTT. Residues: CASSYSVIATNEKLFF.

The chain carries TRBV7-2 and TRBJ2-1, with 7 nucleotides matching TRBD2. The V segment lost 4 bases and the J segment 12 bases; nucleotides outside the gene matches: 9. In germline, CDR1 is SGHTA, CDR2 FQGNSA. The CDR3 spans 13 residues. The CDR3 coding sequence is TGTGCCAGCAGCTATACGGCGGGGGTCGGGCAGTTCTTC. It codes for CASSYTAGVGQFF.

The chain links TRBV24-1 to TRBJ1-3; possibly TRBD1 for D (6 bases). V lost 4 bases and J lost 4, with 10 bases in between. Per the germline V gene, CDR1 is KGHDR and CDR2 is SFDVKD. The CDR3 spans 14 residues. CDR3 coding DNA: TGTGCCACCAGTGACCCTGGACAGGGAAACACCATATATTTT. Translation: CATSDPGQGNTIYF.

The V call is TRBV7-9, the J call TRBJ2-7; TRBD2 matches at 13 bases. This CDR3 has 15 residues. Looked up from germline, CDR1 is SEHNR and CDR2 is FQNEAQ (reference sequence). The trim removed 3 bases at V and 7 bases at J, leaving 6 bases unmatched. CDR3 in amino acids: CASSFGTSGVGEQYF. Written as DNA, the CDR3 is TGTGCCAGCAGCTTCGGGACTAGCGGGGTCGGGGAGCAGTACTTC.

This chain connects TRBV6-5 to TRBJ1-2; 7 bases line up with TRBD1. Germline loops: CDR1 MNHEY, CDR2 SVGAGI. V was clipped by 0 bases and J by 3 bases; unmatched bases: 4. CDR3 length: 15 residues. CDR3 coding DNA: TGTGCCAGCAGTTACTCGTCAGGGGGTGACTATGGCTACACCTTC. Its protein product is CASSYSSGGDYGYTF.

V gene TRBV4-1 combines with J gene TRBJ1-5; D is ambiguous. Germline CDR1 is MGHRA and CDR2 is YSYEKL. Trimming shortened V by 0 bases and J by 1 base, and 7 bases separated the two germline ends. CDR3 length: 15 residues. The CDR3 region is CASSQEGRSNQPQHF. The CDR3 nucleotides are TGCGCCAGCAGCCAAGAGGGGAGAAGCAATCAGCCCCAGCATTTT.

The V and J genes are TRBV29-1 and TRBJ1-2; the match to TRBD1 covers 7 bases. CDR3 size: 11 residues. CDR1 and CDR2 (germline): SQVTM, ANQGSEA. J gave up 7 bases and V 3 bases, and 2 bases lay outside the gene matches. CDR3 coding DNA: TGCAGCGTTGAGGACAGGAGTGGCTACACCTTC. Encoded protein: CSVEDRSGYTF.

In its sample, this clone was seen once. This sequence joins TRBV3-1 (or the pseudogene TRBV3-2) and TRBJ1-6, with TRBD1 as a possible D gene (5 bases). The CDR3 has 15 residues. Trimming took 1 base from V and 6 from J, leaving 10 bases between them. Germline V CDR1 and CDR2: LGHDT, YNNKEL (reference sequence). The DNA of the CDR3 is TGTGCCAGCAGCCAAGGCGGGGGAATTAATTCACCCCTCCACTTT. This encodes CASSQGGGINSPLHF.

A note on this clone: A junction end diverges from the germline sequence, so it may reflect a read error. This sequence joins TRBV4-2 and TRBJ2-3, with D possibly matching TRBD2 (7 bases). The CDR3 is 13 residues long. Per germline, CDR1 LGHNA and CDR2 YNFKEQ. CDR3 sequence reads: CASSQGGAGEMDF. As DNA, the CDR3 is TGTGCCAGCAGCCAAGGGGGGGCGGGAGAAATGGATTTT.

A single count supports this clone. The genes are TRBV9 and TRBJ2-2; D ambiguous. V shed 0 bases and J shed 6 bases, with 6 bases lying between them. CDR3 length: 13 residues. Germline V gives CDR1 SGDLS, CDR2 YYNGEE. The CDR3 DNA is TGTGCCAGCAGCGTAGCGGTGCCCGGGGAGCTGTTTTTT. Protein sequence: CASSVAVPGELFF.